This T cell receptor beta chain was observed in a study of glioma-infiltrating T cells after dendritic cell vaccination. Method: immunoSEQ multiplex PCR; TCRdb's copy keeps in-frame clones and lacks some. This sample has tens of thousands of clones; 70% to 90% occur once, and the top ten carry about a sixth. The CDR3 loop spans 15 amino acids. The germline CDR1 and CDR2 sequences are SGHDT and YYEEEE. V lost 7 bases, J lost 4 bases, and 7 bases stayed unmatched. The chain couples TRBV5-6 to TRBJ2-2, with 10 positions matching TRBD1. The source material was blood, sampled before dendritic cell vaccination. This clonotype was sampled from a human donor with glioblastoma. The CDR3 DNA reads as TGTGCCAGCCATGAGGGGACAGGGGTCACCGGGGAGCTGTTTTTT. This sequence encodes CASHEGTGVTGELFF.